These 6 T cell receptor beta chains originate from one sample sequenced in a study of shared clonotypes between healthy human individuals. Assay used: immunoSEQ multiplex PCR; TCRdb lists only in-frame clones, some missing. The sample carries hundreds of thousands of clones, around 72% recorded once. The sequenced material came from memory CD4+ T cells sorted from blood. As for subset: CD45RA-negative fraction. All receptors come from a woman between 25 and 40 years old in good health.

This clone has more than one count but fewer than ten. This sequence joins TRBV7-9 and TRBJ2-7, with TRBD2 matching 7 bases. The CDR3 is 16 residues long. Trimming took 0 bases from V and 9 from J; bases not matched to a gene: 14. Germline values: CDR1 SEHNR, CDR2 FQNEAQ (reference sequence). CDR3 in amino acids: CASSLAHGRDSLGQYF. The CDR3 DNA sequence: TGTGCCAGCAGCTTAGCGCATGGGAGGGACTCCCTTGGGCAGTACTTC.

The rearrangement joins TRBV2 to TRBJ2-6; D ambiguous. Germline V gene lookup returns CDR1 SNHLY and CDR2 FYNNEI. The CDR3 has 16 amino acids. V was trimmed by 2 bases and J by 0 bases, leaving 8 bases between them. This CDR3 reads CASSEQFTSGANVLTF. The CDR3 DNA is TGTGCCAGCAGTGAACAGTTTACCTCTGGGGCCAACGTCCTGACTTTC.

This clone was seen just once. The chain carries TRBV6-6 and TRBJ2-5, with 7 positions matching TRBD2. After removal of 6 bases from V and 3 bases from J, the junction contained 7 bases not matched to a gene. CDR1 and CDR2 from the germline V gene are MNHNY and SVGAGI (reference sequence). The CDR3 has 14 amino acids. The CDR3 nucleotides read TGTGCCAGCAGGGGGGGAGGGATTAAAGAGACCCAGTACTTC. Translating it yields CASRGGGIKETQYF.

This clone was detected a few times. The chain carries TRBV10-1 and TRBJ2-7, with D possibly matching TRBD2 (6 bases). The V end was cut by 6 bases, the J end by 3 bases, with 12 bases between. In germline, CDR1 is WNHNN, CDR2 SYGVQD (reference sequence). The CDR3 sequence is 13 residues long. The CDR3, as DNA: TGCGCCAGCAGCCTCGGGACTCACTACGAGCAGTACTTC. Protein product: CASSLGTHYEQYF.

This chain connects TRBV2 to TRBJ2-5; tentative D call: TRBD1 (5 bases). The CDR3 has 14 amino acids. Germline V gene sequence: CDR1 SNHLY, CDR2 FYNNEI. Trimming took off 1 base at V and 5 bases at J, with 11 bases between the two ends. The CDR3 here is CASSEEWAGETQYF. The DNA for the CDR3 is TGTGCCAGCAGTGAAGAGTGGGCAGGGGAGACCCAGTACTTC.

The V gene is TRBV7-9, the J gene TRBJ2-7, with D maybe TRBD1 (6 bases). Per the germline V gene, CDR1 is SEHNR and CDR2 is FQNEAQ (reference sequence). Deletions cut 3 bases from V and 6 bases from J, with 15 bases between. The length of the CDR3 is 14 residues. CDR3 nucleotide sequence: TGTGCCAGCAGCTTTTCGGGACAAGGGGCCGAGCAGTACTTC. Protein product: CASSFSGQGAEQYF.